This T cell receptor (beta chain) originates from a study of blood T cell repertoires in COVID-19. Across the whole study: T cells, B-cell-depleted T cells, or PBMCs supplied cDNA or gDNA.

Assignment of participants to cohorts was predicated upon participant-reported clinical history. Produced via immunoSEQ multiplex PCR; TCRdb's table is partial and in-frame only. The sample includes about 480,000 clones, 88% seen only once; the top ten take approximately 1.8%. Germline V gene sequence: CDR1 MGHRA, CDR2 YSYEKL. The trim removed 1 base at V and 4 bases at J, leaving 4 bases unmatched. There are 15 residues in the CDR3. The origin of this receptor is a woman aged 40 to 50 who had recovered from COVID-19. The material sequenced was PBMCs or T cells enriched from blood (not recorded which). This chain links TRBV4-1 with TRBJ1-5; 7 bases are a match to TRBD1. CDR3 residues: CASSQGVTGNQPQHF. The CDR3 DNA reads as TGCGCCAGCAGCCAAGGGGTGACAGGGAATCAGCCCCAGCATTTT.